This paragraph reports one T cell receptor beta chain. The data are from a study of CXCR3-negative and CXCR3-positive naive CD8 T cells. Carrying UMI labels, the TRB cDNA libraries were prepared through 5' RACE. Reprocessing the 5' RACE reads, TCRdb reports a single entry for every CDR3 protein and omits DNA. The sample data list about 57,000 distinct CDR3 sequences. CDR1 LGHNT and CDR2 FRNRAP come from the germline V gene. The CDR3 covers 15 residues. This chain uses TRBV12-5 with TRBJ2-7; TCRdb reports TRBD1, a call that lacks DNA to check it against. The sequence derives from a human donor in good health. Some clones in this sample may be carry-over from other donors' samples. Source material: memory CD8+ T cells from blood. CDR3 loop: CASGSLTGASYEQYF.